This TCR beta chain stems from a study of T cell responses to AZD1222 COVID-19 vaccine. With 0 bases removed from V and 8 bases from J, the gap between germline ends came to 16 bases. The V gene's germline CDR1 is LGHNT and CDR2 FRNRAP. The length of the CDR3 is 16 residues. This table comes from immunoSEQ multiplex PCR, and its TCRdb copy is limited to in-frame clones, with some not included. Of 150,000 to 200,000 clones listed, approximately 90% are singletons. Findings of the study overall: Possibly, clonal diversity was underestimated; donors were largely white British and included more females. Baseline antibody screening turned up just 6 or 7 seropositive AZD1222 recipients. In the spike-specific TCR repertoire, nearly half reportedly target unmutated variant regions. Elevations in Spike-specific TCR breadth and depth followed administration of two AZD1222 doses.

With respect to this clone: What it binds is not known.

The genes are TRBV12-5 and TRBJ2-2; D unclear. The input for sequencing was peripheral blood, taken on day 0 of AZD1222 vaccination. The source is an adult in good health. The CDR3 is CASGLVLGTPLGELFF. The CDR3 nucleotides are TGTGCTAGTGGTTTGGTATTAGGCACTCCACTTGGGGAGCTGTTTTTT.